What follows describes a single T cell receptor (beta chain). The data stem from a study of blood T cells in healthy people across ages. Study overall: Template-switching capture recovered about one barcoded beta molecule per two T cells.

Each sample used at least 7 million PBMCs. A sample-barcoded 5' primer and a J-beta primer mix were used in a second PCR of about 6 to 11 cycles. MiXCR, applied by TCRdb to the 5' RACE reads, yields one record per CDR3 protein. The table records more than 700,000 distinct CDR3 sequences, about 45% of them present only once. The CDR3 runs 16 residues. With V trimmed by 5 bases and J by 4 bases, 11 bases remained unmatched. Germline V gene lookup returns CDR1 MNHEY and CDR2 SVGAGI. This receptor was identified in an older man in good health. The sequenced sample consisted of blood. The rearrangement uses TRBV6-5 and TRBJ2-5, with 9 bases fitting TRBD2. The CDR3 protein is CASSPVAGAAVETQYF. CDR3 DNA: TGTGCCAGCAGTCCCGTAGCGGGAGCAGCGGTAGAGACCCAGTACTTC.